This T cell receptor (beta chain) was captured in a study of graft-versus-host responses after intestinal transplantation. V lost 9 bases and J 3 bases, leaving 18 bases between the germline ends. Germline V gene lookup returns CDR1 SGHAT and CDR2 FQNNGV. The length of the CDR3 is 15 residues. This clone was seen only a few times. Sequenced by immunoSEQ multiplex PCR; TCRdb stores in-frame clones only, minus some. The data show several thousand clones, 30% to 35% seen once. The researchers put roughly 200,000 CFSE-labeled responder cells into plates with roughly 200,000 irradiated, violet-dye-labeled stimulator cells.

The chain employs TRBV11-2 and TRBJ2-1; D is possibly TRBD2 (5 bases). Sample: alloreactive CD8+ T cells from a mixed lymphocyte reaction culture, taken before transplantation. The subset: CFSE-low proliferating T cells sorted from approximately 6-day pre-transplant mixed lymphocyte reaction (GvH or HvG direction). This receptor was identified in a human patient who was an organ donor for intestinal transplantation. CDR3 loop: CASLSTSRYYNEQFF. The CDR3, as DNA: TGTGCCAGTCTATCCACTAGTCGTTACTACAATGAGCAGTTCTTC.